This T cell receptor (beta chain) was captured by sequencing in a study of sequential checkpoint blockade in melanoma. Study context: Randomization was 1:1 between first-line nivolumab→ipilimumab and ipilimumab→nivolumab. Maintenance nivolumab came after either treatment sequence.

The sample's treatment: randomized to nivolumab then ipilimumab (arm A) or the reverse (arm B). PBMC sorting kept live CD3+CD8+ cells without CD19 or CD56. Profiled with immunoSEQ multiplex PCR; TCRdb holds only in-frame clones, not every one. The sample carries 15,000 to 20,000 clones, 72% recorded once. The germline V gene has CDR1 MDHEN and CDR2 SYDVKM. This CDR3 is 15 amino acids long. The junction had 5 bases not matched to a gene; V was cut back by 5 bases and J by 5 bases. Sequences were derived from CD8+ T cells sorted from blood (inferred from file names), sampled from a patient given nivolumab and ipilimumab in sequence. The chain joins TRBV28 to TRBJ2-1, with 11 bases lining up with TRBD2. The TCR originated in a human donor with melanoma. The CDR3 coding sequence is TGTGCCAGCAGTCTGGGACTAGCGGTCCACAATGAGCAGTTCTTC. It is translated as CASSLGLAVHNEQFF.